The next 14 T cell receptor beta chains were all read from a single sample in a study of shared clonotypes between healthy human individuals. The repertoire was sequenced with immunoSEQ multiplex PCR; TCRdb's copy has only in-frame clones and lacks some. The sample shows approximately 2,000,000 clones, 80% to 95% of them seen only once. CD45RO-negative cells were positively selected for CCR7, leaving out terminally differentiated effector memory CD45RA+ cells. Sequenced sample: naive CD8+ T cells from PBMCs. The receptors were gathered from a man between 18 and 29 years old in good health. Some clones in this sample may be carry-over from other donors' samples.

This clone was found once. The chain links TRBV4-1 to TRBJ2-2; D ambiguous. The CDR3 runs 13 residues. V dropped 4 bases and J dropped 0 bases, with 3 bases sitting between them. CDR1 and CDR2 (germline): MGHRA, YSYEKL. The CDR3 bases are TGCGCCAGCAGCCTATCGAACACCGGGGAGCTGTTTTTT. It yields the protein CASSLSNTGELFF.

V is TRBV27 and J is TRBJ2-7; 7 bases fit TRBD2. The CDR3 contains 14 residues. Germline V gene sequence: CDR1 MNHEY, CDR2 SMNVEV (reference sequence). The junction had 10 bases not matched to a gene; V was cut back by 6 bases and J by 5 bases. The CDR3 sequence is CASRRAGSVDEQYF. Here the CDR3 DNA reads TGTGCCAGCAGGAGAGCGGGATCCGTGGACGAGCAGTACTTC.

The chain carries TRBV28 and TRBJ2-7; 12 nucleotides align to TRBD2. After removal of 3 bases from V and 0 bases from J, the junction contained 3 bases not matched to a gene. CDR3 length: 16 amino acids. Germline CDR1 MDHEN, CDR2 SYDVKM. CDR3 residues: CASSFQTSGSSYEQYF. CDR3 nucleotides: TGTGCCAGCAGTTTTCAGACTAGCGGGAGCTCCTACGAGCAGTACTTC. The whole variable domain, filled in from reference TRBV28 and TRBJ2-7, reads DVKVTQSSRYLVKRTGEKVFLECVQDMDHENMFWYRQDPGLGLRLIYFSYDVKMKEKGDIPEGYSVSREKKERFSLILESASTNQTSMYLCASSFQTSGSSYEQYFGPGTRLTVT.

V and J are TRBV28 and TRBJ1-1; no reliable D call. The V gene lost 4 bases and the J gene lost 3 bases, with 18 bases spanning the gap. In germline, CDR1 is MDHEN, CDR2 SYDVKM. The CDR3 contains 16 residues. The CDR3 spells CASSSEREMVDTEAFF. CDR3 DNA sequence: TGTGCCAGCAGTTCCGAGCGGGAAATGGTGGACACTGAAGCTTTCTTT.

CDR3 in DNA: TGTGCCAGCAGCCCGGTGAGGGGGAACGGAGCTTTCTTT. The encoded protein is CASSPVRGNGAFF. The V and J genes are TRBV13 and TRBJ1-1; TRBD1 might be the D (6 bases). The CDR3 extends over 13 amino acids. V was shortened by 5 bases and J by 10 bases, with 17 bases between the two germline ends. CDR1 is PRHDT, CDR2 FYEKMQ, per germline (reference sequence).

The CDR3, as DNA: TGTGCCAGCCGGACTAGCGGGAGGGCCGGGTTGCTGTTTTTT. Protein sequence: CASRTSGRAGLLFF. The chain employs TRBV28 and TRBJ2-2, with TRBD2 identical over 15 bases. The V and J ends lost 8 bases and 13 bases, in that order; junction bases with no gene match: 8. The germline gives CDR1 MDHEN, CDR2 SYDVKM. This CDR3 is built from 14 residues.

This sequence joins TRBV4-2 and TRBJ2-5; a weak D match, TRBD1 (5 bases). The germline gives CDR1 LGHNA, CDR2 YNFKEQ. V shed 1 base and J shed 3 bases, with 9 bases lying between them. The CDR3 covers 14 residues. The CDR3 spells CASSQAKDKETQYF. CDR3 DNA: TGTGCCAGCAGCCAAGCGAAGGACAAAGAGACCCAGTACTTC.

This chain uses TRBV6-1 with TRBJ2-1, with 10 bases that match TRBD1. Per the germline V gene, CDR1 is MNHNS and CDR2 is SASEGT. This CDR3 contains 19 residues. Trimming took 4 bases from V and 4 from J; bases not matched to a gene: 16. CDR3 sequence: CASSARDRGTLNGYNEQFF. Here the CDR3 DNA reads TGTGCCAGCAGTGCCCGGGACAGGGGAACCCTGAACGGTTACAATGAGCAGTTCTTC.

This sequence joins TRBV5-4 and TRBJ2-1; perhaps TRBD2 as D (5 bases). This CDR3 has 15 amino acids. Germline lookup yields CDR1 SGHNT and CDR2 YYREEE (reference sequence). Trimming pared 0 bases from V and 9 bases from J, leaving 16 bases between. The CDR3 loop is CASSLVLAGSREQFF. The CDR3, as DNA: TGTGCCAGCAGCTTGGTTCTAGCCGGGTCGCGTGAGCAGTTCTTC.

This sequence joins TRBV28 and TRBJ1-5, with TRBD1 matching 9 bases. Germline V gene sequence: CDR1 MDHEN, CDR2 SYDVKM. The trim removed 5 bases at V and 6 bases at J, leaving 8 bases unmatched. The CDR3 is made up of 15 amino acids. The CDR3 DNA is TGTGCCAGCAGTCCCACCGGGACAGGGAGTCAGCCCCAGCATTTT. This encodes CASSPTGTGSQPQHF.

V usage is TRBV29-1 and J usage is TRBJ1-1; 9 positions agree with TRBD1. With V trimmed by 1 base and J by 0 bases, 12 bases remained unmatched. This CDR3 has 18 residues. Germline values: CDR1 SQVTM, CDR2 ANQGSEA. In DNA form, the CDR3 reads TGCAGCGTTGAAGTGGACAGGGGCGCCCTTTTTATGAACACTGAAGCTTTCTTT. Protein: CSVEVDRGALFMNTEAFF.

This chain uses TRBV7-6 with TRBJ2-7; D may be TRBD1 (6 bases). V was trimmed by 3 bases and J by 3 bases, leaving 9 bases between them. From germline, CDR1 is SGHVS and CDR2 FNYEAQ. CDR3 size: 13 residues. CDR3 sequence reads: CASSFGTNYEQYF. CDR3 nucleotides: TGTGCCAGCAGCTTTGGGACAAACTACGAGCAGTACTTC. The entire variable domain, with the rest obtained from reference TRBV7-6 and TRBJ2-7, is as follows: GAGVSQSPRYKVTKRGQDVALRCDPISGHVSLYWYRQALGQGPEFLTYFNYEAQQDKSGLPNDRFSAERPEGSISTLTIQRTEQRDSAMYRCASSFGTNYEQYFGPGTRLTVT.

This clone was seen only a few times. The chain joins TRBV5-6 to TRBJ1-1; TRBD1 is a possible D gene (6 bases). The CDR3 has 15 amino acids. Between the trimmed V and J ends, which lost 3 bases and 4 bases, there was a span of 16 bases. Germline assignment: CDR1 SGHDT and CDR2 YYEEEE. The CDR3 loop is CASSWLEQGITEAFF. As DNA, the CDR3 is TGTGCCAGCAGCTGGCTGGAACAGGGAATCACTGAAGCTTTCTTT.

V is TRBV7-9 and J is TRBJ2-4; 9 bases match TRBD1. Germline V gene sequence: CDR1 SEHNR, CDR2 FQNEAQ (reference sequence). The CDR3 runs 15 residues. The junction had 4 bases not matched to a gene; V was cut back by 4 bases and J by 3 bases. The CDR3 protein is CASSSKDRGKNIQYF. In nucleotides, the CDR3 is TGTGCCAGCAGCTCCAAGGACAGGGGCAAAAACATTCAGTACTTC.